The rows below give T cell receptor beta chains drawn from one sample of a study of identical twins. TCRdb re-analysed the 5' RACE reads in MiXCR, keeping a single row per CDR3 protein. Counted here are about 520,000 distinct CDR3 sequences, about 20% occurring once; the ten biggest clones make up roughly 0.91%. The same data also went into a second study, on T cells expressing NK-cell markers.

Sequenced material: CD4+ T cells sorted from blood. These receptors were collected from a woman aged 18-30 years in good health. Each CDR3 is given with its conserved first and last residue. Fields, in order: D gene, J gene, clone size, V gene, CDR3 protein, CDR3 DNA. A D gene is named only where the DNA matches it firmly. Expanded clones are given a class, and other clones once, few, many or no size at all.

D: TRBD2; J: TRBJ2-3; size: .; V: TRBV7-2; CDR3: CASSLPGLATDTQYF; DNA: TGTGCCAGCAGCCTACCGGGACTAGCCACAGATACGCAGTATTTT
D: TRBD1; J: TRBJ2-2; size: .; V: TRBV7-2; CDR3: CASRLLGGTATGELFF; DNA: TGTGCCAGCAGACTTCTAGGTGGGACAGCCACCGGGGAGCTGTTTTTT
D: TRBD1; J: TRBJ1-2; size: few; V: TRBV20-1; CDR3: CSARRTGTNYGYTF; DNA: TGCAGTGCAAGGAGGACAGGCACAAACTATGGCTACACCTTC
D: .; J: TRBJ1-6; size: .; V: TRBV5-1; CDR3: CASGDNSPLHF; DNA: TGCGCCAGCGGAGACAATTCACCCCTCCACTTT
D: .; J: TRBJ1-4; size: few; V: TRBV20-1; CDR3: CSATGPTNEKLFF; DNA: TGCAGTGCTACAGGCCCAACTAATGAAAAACTGTTTTTT
D: TRBD2; J: TRBJ2-7; size: few; V: TRBV7-9; CDR3: CASSFSGNYEQYF; DNA: TGTGCCAGCAGCTTTAGCGGGAACTACGAGCAGTACTTC
D: .; J: TRBJ1-6; size: few; V: TRBV18; CDR3: CASSIQAGSPLHF; DNA: TGTGCCAGCTCAATCCAGGCGGGTTCACCCCTCCACTTT
D: TRBD2; J: TRBJ2-5; size: many; V: TRBV5-5; CDR3: CASSLAGPQETQYF; DNA: TGTGCCAGCAGCCTAGCGGGTCCCCAAGAGACCCAGTACTTC
D: .; J: TRBJ2-7; size: few; V: TRBV20-1; CDR3: CSARDVGDVGQYF; DNA: TGCAGTGCTAGAGATGTTGGGGACGTTGGGCAGTACTTC
D: TRBD2; J: TRBJ2-3; size: few; V: TRBV6-1; CDR3: CASTPRGGGTDTQYF; DNA: TGTGCCAGCACCCCTCGGGGGGGAGGCACAGATACGCAGTATTTT
D: .; J: TRBJ1-5; size: .; V: TRBV19; CDR3: CASSIPFPSNQPQHF; DNA: TGTGCCAGTAGTATCCCATTTCCAAGCAATCAGCCCCAGCATTTT
D: TRBD2; J: TRBJ2-1; size: .; V: TRBV7-2; CDR3: CASSVGLAGKGEQFF; DNA: TGTGCCAGCAGCGTGGGACTAGCGGGTAAGGGTGAGCAGTTCTTC
D: TRBD2; J: TRBJ2-3; size: few; V: TRBV11-2; CDR3: CASSLEGISGRLTDTQYF; DNA: TGTGCCAGCAGCTTAGAGGGTATTAGCGGGAGGTTAACAGATACGCAGTATTTT
D: .; J: TRBJ2-7; size: .; V: TRBV11-2; CDR3: CASSSWRSPYF; DNA: TGTGCCAGCAGCTCCTGGCGGTCACCGTATTTC
D: .; J: TRBJ2-3; size: .; V: TRBV4-1; CDR3: CASSPTPSRTDTQYF; DNA: TGCGCCAGCAGCCCAACCCCCTCAAGGACAGATACGCAGTATTTT